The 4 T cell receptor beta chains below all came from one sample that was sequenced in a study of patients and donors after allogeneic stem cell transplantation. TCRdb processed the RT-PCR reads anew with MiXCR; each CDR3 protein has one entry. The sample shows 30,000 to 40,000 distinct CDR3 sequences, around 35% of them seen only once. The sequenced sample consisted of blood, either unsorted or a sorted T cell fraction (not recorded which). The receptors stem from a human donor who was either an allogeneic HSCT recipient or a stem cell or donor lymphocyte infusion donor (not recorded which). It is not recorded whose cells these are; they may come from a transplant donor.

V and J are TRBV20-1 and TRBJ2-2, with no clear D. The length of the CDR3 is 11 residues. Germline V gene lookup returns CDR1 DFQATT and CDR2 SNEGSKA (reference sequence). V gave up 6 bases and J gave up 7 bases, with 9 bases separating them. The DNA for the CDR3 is TGCAGTGCGTACACGAACGGGGAGCTGTTTTTT. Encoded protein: CSAYTNGELFF.

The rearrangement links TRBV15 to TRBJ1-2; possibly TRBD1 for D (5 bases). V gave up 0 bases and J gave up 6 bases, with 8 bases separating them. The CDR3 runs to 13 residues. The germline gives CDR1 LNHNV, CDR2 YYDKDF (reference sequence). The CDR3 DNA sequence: TGTGCCACCAGCAGAGATCCCAGGGATGGCTACACCTTC. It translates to CATSRDPRDGYTF.

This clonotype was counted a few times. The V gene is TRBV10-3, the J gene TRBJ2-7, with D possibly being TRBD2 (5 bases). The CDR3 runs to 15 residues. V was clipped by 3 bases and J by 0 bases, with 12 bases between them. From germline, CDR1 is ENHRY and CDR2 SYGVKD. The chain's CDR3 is CAISDPGKVSYEQYV. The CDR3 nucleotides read TGTGCCATCAGTGATCCCGGGAAGGTCTCCTACGAGCAGTACGTC.

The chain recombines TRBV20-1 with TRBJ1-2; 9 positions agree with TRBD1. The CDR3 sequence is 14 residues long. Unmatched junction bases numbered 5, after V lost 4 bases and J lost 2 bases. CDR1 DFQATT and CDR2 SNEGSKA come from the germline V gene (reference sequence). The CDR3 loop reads CSAIQGQGNYGYTF. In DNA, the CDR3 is TGCAGTGCTATTCAGGGACAGGGCAACTATGGCTACACCTTC.